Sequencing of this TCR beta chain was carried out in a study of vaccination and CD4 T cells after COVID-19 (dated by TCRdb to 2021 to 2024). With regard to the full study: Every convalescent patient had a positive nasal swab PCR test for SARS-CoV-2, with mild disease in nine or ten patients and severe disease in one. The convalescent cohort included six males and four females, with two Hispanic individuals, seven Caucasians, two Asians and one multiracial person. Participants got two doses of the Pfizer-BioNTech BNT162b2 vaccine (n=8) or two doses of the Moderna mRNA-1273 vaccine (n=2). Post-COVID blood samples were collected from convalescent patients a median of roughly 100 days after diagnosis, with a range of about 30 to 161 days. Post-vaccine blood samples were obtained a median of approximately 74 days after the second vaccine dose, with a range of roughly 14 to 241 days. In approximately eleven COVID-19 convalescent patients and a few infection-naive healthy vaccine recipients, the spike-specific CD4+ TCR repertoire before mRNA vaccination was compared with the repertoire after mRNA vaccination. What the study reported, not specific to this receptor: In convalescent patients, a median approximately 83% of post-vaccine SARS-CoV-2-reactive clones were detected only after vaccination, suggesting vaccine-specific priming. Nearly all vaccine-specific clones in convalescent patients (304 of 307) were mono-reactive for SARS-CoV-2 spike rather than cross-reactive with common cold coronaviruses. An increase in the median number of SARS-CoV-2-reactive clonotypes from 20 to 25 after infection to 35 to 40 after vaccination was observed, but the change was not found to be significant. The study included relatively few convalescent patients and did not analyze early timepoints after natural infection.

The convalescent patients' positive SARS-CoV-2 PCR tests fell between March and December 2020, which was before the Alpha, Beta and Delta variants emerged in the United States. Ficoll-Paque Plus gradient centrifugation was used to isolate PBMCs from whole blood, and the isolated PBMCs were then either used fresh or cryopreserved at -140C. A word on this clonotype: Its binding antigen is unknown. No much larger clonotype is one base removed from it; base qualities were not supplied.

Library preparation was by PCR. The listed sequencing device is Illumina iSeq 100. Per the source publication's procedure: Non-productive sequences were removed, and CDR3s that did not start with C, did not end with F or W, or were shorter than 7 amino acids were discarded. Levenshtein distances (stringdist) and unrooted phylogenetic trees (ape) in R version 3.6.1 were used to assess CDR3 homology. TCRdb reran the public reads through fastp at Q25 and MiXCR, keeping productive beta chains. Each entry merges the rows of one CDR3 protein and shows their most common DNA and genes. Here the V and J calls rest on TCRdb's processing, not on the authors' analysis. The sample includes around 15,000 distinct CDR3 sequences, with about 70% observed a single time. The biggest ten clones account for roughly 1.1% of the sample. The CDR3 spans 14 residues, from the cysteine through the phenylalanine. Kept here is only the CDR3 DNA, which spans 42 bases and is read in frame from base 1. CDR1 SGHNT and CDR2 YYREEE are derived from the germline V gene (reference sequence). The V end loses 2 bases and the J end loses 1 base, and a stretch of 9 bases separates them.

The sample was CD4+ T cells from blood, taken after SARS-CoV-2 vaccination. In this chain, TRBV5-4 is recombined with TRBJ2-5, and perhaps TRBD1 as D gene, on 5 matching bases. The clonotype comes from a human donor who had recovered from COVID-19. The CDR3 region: CASSFDRLQETQYF. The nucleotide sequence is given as TGTGCCAGCAGCTTTGACAGACTCCAAGAGACCCAGTACTTC.